This TCR beta chain was documented in a study of T cells in localized non-small cell lung cancer. Some clones are missing from TCRdb's copy, which holds only in-frame ones; the method was immunoSEQ multiplex PCR. The table records tens of thousands of clones, 77% of them present only once. CDR1 and CDR2 (germline): SGHRS, YFSETQ. The CDR3 consists of 17 residues. V was pared by 0 bases and J by 0 bases, with 5 bases of the junction left unmatched. V gene TRBV5-1 combines with J gene TRBJ2-2; 7 bases are a match to TRBD1. This receptor was obtained from a man aged 40-75 years with stage I squamous cell lung carcinoma. The source material was peripheral blood, sampled before any cancer treatment. The CDR3 here is CASSLGEQGSNTGELFF. The CDR3 bases are TGCGCCAGCAGCTTGGGGGAACAGGGGTCGAACACCGGGGAGCTGTTTTTT. The complete variable domain, with remaining parts taken from reference TRBV5-1 and TRBJ2-2, reads KAGVTQTPRYLIKTRGQQVTLSCSPISGHRSVSWYQQTPGQGLQFLFEYFSETQRNKGNFPGRFSGRQFSNSRSEMNVSTLELGDSALYLCASSLGEQGSNTGELFFGEGSRLTVL.